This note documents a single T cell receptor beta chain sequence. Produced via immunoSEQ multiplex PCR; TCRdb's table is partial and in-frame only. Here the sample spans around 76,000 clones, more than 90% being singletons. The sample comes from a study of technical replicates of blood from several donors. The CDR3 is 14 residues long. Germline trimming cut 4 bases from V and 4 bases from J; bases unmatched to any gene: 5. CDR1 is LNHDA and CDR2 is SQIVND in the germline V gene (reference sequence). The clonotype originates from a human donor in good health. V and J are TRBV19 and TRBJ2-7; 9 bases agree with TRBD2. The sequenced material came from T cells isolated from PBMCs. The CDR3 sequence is CASSTGLALYEQYF. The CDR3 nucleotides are TGTGCCAGTAGTACGGGACTAGCCCTTTACGAGCAGTACTTC.